A single sample gave rise to the 8 T cell receptor beta chains below, sequenced in a study of shared clonotypes between healthy human individuals. Libraries were prepared by immunoSEQ multiplex PCR; TCRdb keeps only in-frame clonotypes and omits some of them. In the table there are roughly 700,000 clones, around 67% of which are singletons. Input material: memory CD4+ T cells sorted from blood. The subset was: CD45RA-negative fraction. The source of these receptors is a woman aged 25-40 years in good health.

The V gene is TRBV14, the J gene TRBJ2-1; possibly TRBD1 for D (5 bases). The CDR3 has 15 amino acids. V lost 1 base, J lost 4 bases, and 11 bases lay in between. Germline loops: CDR1 SGHDN, CDR2 FVKESK. The CDR3 nucleotides are TGTGCCAGCAGCCAAGTCCAGGGCCGGTACAATGAGCAGTTCTTC. Its protein is CASSQVQGRYNEQFF.

This clone turned up a few times. This chain connects TRBV5-1 to TRBJ2-2; 7 nucleotides match TRBD2. With V trimmed by 2 bases and J by 2 bases, 6 bases remained unmatched. Germline V CDR1 and CDR2: SGHRS, YFSETQ. The CDR3 is 16 residues long. The CDR3 loop is CASSLTGTINTGELFF. The DNA of the CDR3 is TGCGCCAGCAGCTTAACCGGGACTATAAACACCGGGGAGCTGTTTTTT.

The rearrangement joins TRBV9 to TRBJ2-3; no clear D gene. Trimming removed 3 bases from V and 5 bases from J, with 10 bases in between. The CDR3 sequence is 13 residues long. CDR1 and CDR2 (germline): SGDLS, YYNGEE. CDR3 residues: CASSAIVQDTQYF. CDR3 sequence (DNA): TGTGCCAGCAGCGCTATCGTTCAAGATACGCAGTATTTT.

CDR3 bases: TGTGCCAGTAGGGGCCGCACTAATGAAAAACTGTTTTTT. Residues: CASRGRTNEKLFF. The chain joins TRBV19 to TRBJ1-4; D is ambiguous. Germline assignment: CDR1 LNHDA and CDR2 SQIVND (reference sequence). Trimming shortened V by 6 bases and J by 2 bases, and 7 bases separated the two germline ends. The CDR3 extends over 13 amino acids.

The V and J genes are TRBV2 and TRBJ2-7, with TRBD2 matching 12 bases. V shed 4 bases and J 6 bases; nucleotides not matched to a gene: 4. The CDR3 runs to 14 residues. CDR1 is SNHLY and CDR2 is FYNNEI in the germline V gene. This CDR3 reads CASSGSSGRGEQYF. CDR3 nucleotides: TGTGCCAGCAGTGGGTCTAGCGGGAGGGGCGAGCAGTACTTC.

The CDR3 spells CASSPGSTSMQTQYF. The DNA of the CDR3 is TGTGCCAGCAGCCCAGGCTCTACTAGTATGCAGACCCAGTACTTC. The gene calls are TRBV7-6 and TRBJ2-5; a possible D gene is TRBD2 (5 bases). Trimming took off 5 bases at V and 6 bases at J, with 19 bases between the two ends. This CDR3 is built from 15 residues. Germline CDR1 reads SGHVS; CDR2 reads FNYEAQ. The full variable domain, in which reference TRBV7-6 and TRBJ2-5 provide the parts outside the CDR3, is GAGVSQSPRYKVTKRGQDVALRCDPISGHVSLYWYRQALGQGPEFLTYFNYEAQQDKSGLPNDRFSAERPEGSISTLTIQRTEQRDSAMYRCASSPGSTSMQTQYFGPGTRLLVL.

The CDR3, as DNA: TGTGCCACCAGCCCAGGGAGCGGGAGGCCTCTACTAGCCAAAAACATTCAGTACTTC. Translation: CATSPGSGRPLLAKNIQYF. The chain carries TRBV15 and TRBJ2-4; the match to TRBD2 covers 9 bases. Losses at the gene ends were 5 bases for V and 0 bases for J; bases not matched to a gene: 14. Germline V CDR1 and CDR2: LNHNV, YYDKDF (reference sequence). The CDR3 has 19 amino acids.

This clone was detected ten times or more. The V gene is TRBV11-2, the J gene TRBJ2-1; tentatively, D is TRBD2 (5 bases). V lost 1 base and J lost 6, with 13 bases in between. The CDR3 runs 15 residues. Per the germline V gene, CDR1 is SGHAT and CDR2 is FQNNGV. CDR3 loop: CASSLAGGESNEQFF. The CDR3 nucleotides are TGTGCCAGCAGCTTAGCTGGTGGGGAGAGCAATGAGCAGTTCTTC.